The clone carrying this TCR beta chain was observed at least ten times. Antigen specificity is unknown. Ophthalmopathy patients had moderate-to-severe active disease, CAS ≥3, NOSPECS ≥4, and disease duration under 3 months. Those patients with uncontrolled infection, other autoimmune disease, pregnancy or lactation were excluded. Using less than 12 ml of fresh peripheral blood, PBMCs were prepared. This entry is derived from a study of T cells in Graves' hyperthyroidism and ophthalmopathy. Study results and caveats: Most clonotypes that expanded in the thyroid above 0.001 also showed up in blood.

This CDR3 comprises 17 residues. The V gene end was trimmed by 5 bases and the J gene end by 6 bases; junction bases not matched to a gene: 14. The germline gives CDR1 SGHAT, CDR2 FQDESV (reference sequence). RNA transcripts served as the template for amplifying TCR beta CDR3 regions. The TCR CDR3 first-round RT-PCR relied on the HTBI primer set. TCRdb analysed the multiplex PCR reads with MiXCR anew, one entry per CDR3 protein. This table has hundreds of thousands of distinct CDR3 sequences, about 14% appearing once. The chain carries TRBV11-1 and TRBJ2-7, with TRBD2 matching 12 bases. This clonotype was sampled from a woman between 40 and 50 years old with Graves' ophthalmopathy. Material for sequencing was blood. CDR3 sequence: CASSPHPLAGGVCEQYF. In DNA, the CDR3 is TGTGCCAGCAGCCCTCACCCACTAGCGGGAGGAGTATGCGAGCAGTACTTC.